The 28 T cell receptor beta chains below were found in one sample sequenced in a study of blood T cells in healthy people across ages. Using a J-beta primer mix together with a sample-barcoded 5' primer, a second PCR was run for roughly 7 to 11 cycles. TCRdb re-derived calls from the 5' RACE reads in MiXCR, one entry per CDR3 protein. The sample has 1,500,000 or so distinct CDR3 sequences, about 42% seen once. The specimen was blood. The receptors derive from a woman between 18 and 29 years old in good health.

The rearrangement links TRBV9 to TRBJ2-3; 8 bases map to TRBD1. Germline CDR1 is SGDLS and CDR2 is YYNGEE. V lost 4 bases to trimming and J lost 2 bases; unmatched junction nucleotides: 9. CDR3 length: 16 amino acids. CDR3 protein: CASSFSPGQATDTQYF. CDR3 bases: TGTGCCAGCAGCTTTTCTCCGGGACAGGCCACAGATACGCAGTATTTT.

The chain couples TRBV25-1 to TRBJ2-7, with 7 bases lining up with TRBD2. The germline V gene has CDR1 MGHDK and CDR2 SYGVNS. The CDR3 totals 18 residues. Trimming cost V 5 bases and J 2 bases; bases outside gene matches: 18. The CDR3 nucleotides are TGTGCCAGCAGTTCTCCGGCTAGCGGCAAAGGGGACCCCTACGAGCAGTACTTC. Residues: CASSSPASGKGDPYEQYF.

The chain combines TRBV6-2 or TRBV6-3 with TRBJ1-5; D gene unclear. Trimming removed 2 bases at V and 3 bases at J, with 8 bases between. Germline CDR1 and CDR2: MNHEY and SVGEGT. The length of the CDR3 is 14 residues. Here the CDR3 reads CASSYGRINQPQHF. CDR3 coding DNA: TGTGCCAGCAGTTACGGGCGAATCAATCAGCCCCAGCATTTT.

This chain links TRBV11-2 with TRBJ2-7; 15 bases align to TRBD2. The CDR3 extends over 17 amino acids. Germline values: CDR1 SGHAT, CDR2 FQNNGV. Germline trimming cut 5 bases from V and 7 bases from J; bases unmatched to any gene: 12. CDR3 DNA sequence: TGTGCCAGCAGCCGCGGACTAGCGGGGGGGCCTGGGAATGAGCAGTACTTC. It specifies CASSRGLAGGPGNEQYF.

This chain joins TRBV11-3 and TRBJ2-3; D is unclear. Germline V gene lookup returns CDR1 SGHNT and CDR2 YENEEA. The CDR3 is made up of 13 amino acids. V was shortened by 3 bases and J by 12 bases, with 16 bases between the two germline ends. The CDR3 DNA reads as TGTGCCAGCAGCTTTACAGCCGCCGGGTCTCAGTATTTT. This translates into CASSFTAAGSQYF.

V and J are TRBV15 and TRBJ2-7; possible D gene TRBD1, 5 bases. Per germline, CDR1 LNHNV and CDR2 YYDKDF (reference sequence). V lost 0 bases and J 2 bases, leaving 14 bases between the germline ends. The CDR3 runs 16 residues. DNA of the CDR3: TGTGCCACCAGCAGAGATTTGAACAGGTTCGCCTACGAGCAGTACTTC. This sequence encodes CATSRDLNRFAYEQYF.

The V gene is TRBV27, the J gene TRBJ2-5; no reliable D call. Trimming shortened V by 2 bases and J by 5 bases, and 9 bases separated the two germline ends. The CDR3 covers 13 residues. Looked up from germline, CDR1 is MNHEY and CDR2 is SMNVEV (reference sequence). This CDR3 is CASSLKGPETQYF. As DNA, the CDR3 is TGTGCCAGCAGTTTAAAGGGTCCCGAGACCCAGTACTTC.

Concerning this clonotype: Being one base from a much bigger clone, this may be a read error. J is TRBJ2-3 and V is TRBV4-3; maybe TRBD2 (5 bases). The CDR3 spans 12 residues. Germline V CDR1 and CDR2: LGHNA, YSLEER. In nucleotides, the CDR3 is TGCGCCGGCAGCCAAGAACTAGGAACGCAGTATTTT. Residues: CAGSQELGTQYF.

This clonotype was recorded a few times. The V call is TRBV20-1, the J call TRBJ2-1; 12 bases match TRBD2. Germline V gives CDR1 DFQATT, CDR2 SNEGSKA (reference sequence). J was trimmed by 3 bases and V by 3 bases; bases with no gene match: 3. This CDR3 is built from 15 residues. The DNA of the CDR3 is TGCAGTGCTAGTCAGACTAGCGGGGGCTACAATGAGCAGTTCTTC. It is translated as CSASQTSGGYNEQFF.

The V and J genes are TRBV5-1 and TRBJ2-5, with D possibly matching TRBD2 (5 bases). CDR1 SGHRS and CDR2 YFSETQ come from the germline V gene. The CDR3 is 11 amino acids. V was clipped by 1 base and J by 9 bases, with 7 bases between them. This CDR3 is CASSLTGSQYF. CDR3 sequence (DNA): TGCGCCAGCAGCTTGACGGGATCCCAGTACTTC.

This clonotype was observed a few times. V usage is TRBV29-1 and J usage is TRBJ2-1, with D tentatively TRBD1 or TRBD2 (6 bases each). Germline loops: CDR1 SQVTM, CDR2 ANQGSEA. V was trimmed by 6 bases and J by 9 bases, leaving 9 bases between them. The CDR3 covers 10 residues. This CDR3 is CSVGGSEQFF. The CDR3, as DNA: TGCAGCGTAGGGGGGAGTGAGCAGTTCTTC.

With respect to this clonotype: The junction does not match germline at one end; this may be a read error. V usage is TRBV4-1 and J usage is TRBJ1-1, with 7 positions matching TRBD1. The germline V gene has CDR1 MGHRA and CDR2 YSYEKL. The CDR3 loop spans 15 amino acids. In DNA form, the CDR3 reads TGCGCCGGCAGCCCCCTTAGGGCAGGGGGGTCTGAAGCTTTCTTT. This codes for CAGSPLRAGGSEAFF.

This clonotype appeared many times. The V gene is TRBV20-1, the J gene TRBJ2-7, with a tentative D call TRBD1 (5 bases). Trimming took off 0 bases at V and 3 bases at J, with 9 bases between the two ends. The germline CDR1 and CDR2 sequences are DFQATT and SNEGSKA (reference sequence). This CDR3 spans 13 amino acids. The CDR3 loop is CSARDPGNYEQYF. CDR3 nucleotide sequence: TGCAGTGCTAGAGATCCAGGGAACTACGAGCAGTACTTC.

The chain uses TRBV20-1 and TRBJ2-7; 8 nucleotides line up with TRBD2. Losses at the gene ends were 6 bases for V and 2 bases for J; bases not matched to a gene: 6. This CDR3 spans 13 amino acids. The germline gives CDR1 DFQATT, CDR2 SNEGSKA (reference sequence). In DNA, the CDR3 is TGCAGTGCCGGGAGGGGTGGCACCTACGAGCAGTACTTC. It encodes CSAGRGGTYEQYF.

The V call is TRBV4-1, the J call TRBJ1-1; 7 positions agree with TRBD1. Trimming removed 0 bases from V and 5 bases from J; junction bases left unmatched: 6. The CDR3 spans 15 residues. Germline V gene lookup returns CDR1 MGHRA and CDR2 YSYEKL. CDR3: CASSQEGTAGTEAFF. The CDR3 region has the DNA TGCGCCAGCAGCCAAGAAGGGACAGCGGGGACTGAAGCTTTCTTT.

The rearrangement uses TRBV7-8 and TRBJ2-2; 8 bases agree with TRBD2. The CDR3 is 17 residues long. Losses at the gene ends were 4 bases for V and 4 bases for J; bases not matched to a gene: 11. Looked up from germline, CDR1 is SGHVS and CDR2 is FQNEAQ. For the CDR3, the DNA is TGTGCCAGCAGCTATAGAGCGGGAGAAACTAGCACCGGGGAGCTGTTTTTT. Protein sequence: CASSYRAGETSTGELFF.

This clonotype was seen just once. The gene calls are TRBV27 and TRBJ1-2; D unclear. This CDR3 comprises 14 residues. In germline, CDR1 is MNHEY, CDR2 SMNVEV (reference sequence). V lost 6 bases, J lost 4 bases, and 15 bases lay in between. CDR3 sequence (DNA): TGTGCCAGCAGACCTCGTTCCGGCACCTATGGCTACACCTTC. It specifies CASRPRSGTYGYTF.

This clonotype was picked up a small number of times. CDR3 sequence (DNA): TGTGCCATCAGTGACAGGGAACCGAACACTGAAGCTTTCTTT. Amino acid sequence: CAISDREPNTEAFF. V usage is TRBV10-3 and J usage is TRBJ1-1; perhaps TRBD1 as D (5 bases). The length of the CDR3 is 14 residues. The germline V gene encodes CDR1 ENHRY and CDR2 SYGVKD. Trimming stripped 3 bases from V and 1 base from J, with 9 bases between.

The chain joins TRBV3-1 to TRBJ2-3; 7 positions agree with TRBD2. Germline V gene lookup returns CDR1 LGHDT and CDR2 YNNKEL (reference sequence). CDR3 length: 15 amino acids. The V and J ends lost 5 bases and 4 bases, in that order; junction bases with no gene match: 9. CDR3 nucleotides: TGTGCCAGCAGCTACCTAGTGGGAGGGCCAGATACGCAGTATTTT. This gives the protein CASSYLVGGPDTQYF.

In DNA form, the CDR3 reads TGTGCCAGCAGACGTAGGACAGGGCTCTCCTACAATGAGCAGTTCTTC. It translates to CASRRRTGLSYNEQFF. The chain carries TRBV2 and TRBJ2-1, with 8 nucleotides matching TRBD1. In germline, CDR1 is SNHLY, CDR2 FYNNEI. CDR3 length equals 16 residues. V lost 6 bases, J lost 0 bases, and 7 bases stayed unmatched.

This clonotype was recorded a few times. The rearrangement joins TRBV5-6 to TRBJ2-5; no clear D. Per the germline V gene, CDR1 is SGHDT and CDR2 is YYEEEE. Deletions cut 2 bases from V and 6 bases from J, with 14 bases between. This CDR3 contains 14 residues. The CDR3 is CASSLRDETKTQYF. CDR3 bases: TGTGCCAGCAGCTTAAGGGATGAAACCAAGACCCAGTACTTC.

The rearrangement joins TRBV27 to TRBJ2-3; maybe TRBD2 (5 bases). V shed 0 bases and J shed 2 bases, with 15 bases lying between them. The CDR3 consists of 17 residues. Germline CDR1 and CDR2: MNHEY and SMNVEV (reference sequence). CDR3 DNA sequence: TGTGCCAGCAGTTTATCGTGGCTAGCAGCAACCACAGATACGCAGTATTTT. Protein product: CASSLSWLAATTDTQYF.

The chain has TRBV3-1 and TRBJ2-3; D gene ambiguous. This CDR3 has 15 residues. The V gene's germline CDR1 is LGHDT and CDR2 YNNKEL (reference sequence). Trimming removed 1 base at V and 2 bases at J, with 10 bases between. CDR3 sequence reads: CASSQGLNPTDTQYF. CDR3 nucleotides: TGTGCCAGCAGCCAAGGGTTGAATCCCACAGATACGCAGTATTTT.

The chain is built from TRBV7-9 and TRBJ2-1, with TRBD2 identical over 8 bases. V dropped 5 bases and J dropped 8; count of bases not matched to a gene: 8. Germline assignment: CDR1 SEHNR and CDR2 FQNEAQ (reference sequence). The CDR3 covers 14 residues. CDR3 nucleotides: TGTGCCAGCAGCACAGGTCGGGGGGGCGATGAGCAGTTCTTC. Encoded protein: CASSTGRGGDEQFF.

The rearrangement links TRBV4-1 to TRBJ1-6, with D unclear. The CDR3 has 13 amino acids. The germline V and J ends were trimmed by 0 bases and 14 bases, with 11 bases remaining between them. Germline assignment: CDR1 MGHRA and CDR2 YSYEKL. The CDR3 sequence is CASSQESQLSLHF. CDR3 nucleotides: TGCGCCAGCAGCCAAGAGTCTCAGTTGTCCCTCCACTTT.

This clonotype showed up just a few times. V and J are TRBV5-6 and TRBJ2-6; D remains unclear. This CDR3 is built from 18 residues. Germline CDR1 reads SGHDT; CDR2 reads YYEEEE. V lost 1 base and J lost 0, with 14 bases in between. The CDR3, as DNA: TGTGCCAGCAGCTTGTTCGTAAAAGTGCTCTCTGGGGCCAACGTCCTGACTTTC. Amino acids: CASSLFVKVLSGANVLTF. Full variable domain (rest looked up from reference TRBV5-6 and TRBJ2-6): DAGVTQSPTHLIKTRGQQVTLRCSPKSGHDTVSWYQQALGQGPQFIFQYYEEEERQRGNFPDRFSGHQFPNYSSELNVNALLLGDSALYLCASSLFVKVLSGANVLTFGAGSRLTVL.

J is TRBJ2-3 and V is TRBV29-1; 10 nucleotides line up with TRBD2. J lost 4 bases, V lost 7 bases, and 11 bases had no gene match. In germline, CDR1 is SQVTM, CDR2 ANQGSEA. This CDR3 spans 15 amino acids. This CDR3 is CSARLAGVVSDTQYF. Here the CDR3 DNA reads TGCAGCGCTAGGCTAGCGGGGGTCGTTTCAGATACGCAGTATTTT.

The table lists this clonotype with a count of one. This rearrangement joins TRBV25-1 to TRBJ2-3; maybe TRBD2 (5 bases). Trimming took off 5 bases at V and 0 bases at J, with 15 bases between the two ends. The length of the CDR3 is 16 residues. Germline V gives CDR1 MGHDK, CDR2 SYGVNS. The CDR3, as DNA: TGTGCCAGCAGTTCAGTCCACAGCGGAAGCACAGATACGCAGTATTTT. Translating gives CASSSVHSGSTDTQYF. Supplemented by reference TRBV25-1 and TRBJ2-3, the full variable domain reads EADIYQTPRYLVIGTGKKITLECSQTMGHDKMYWYQQDPGMELHLIHYSYGVNSTEKGDLSSESTVSRIRTEHFPLTLESARPSHTSQYLCASSSVHSGSTDTQYFGPGTRLTVL.